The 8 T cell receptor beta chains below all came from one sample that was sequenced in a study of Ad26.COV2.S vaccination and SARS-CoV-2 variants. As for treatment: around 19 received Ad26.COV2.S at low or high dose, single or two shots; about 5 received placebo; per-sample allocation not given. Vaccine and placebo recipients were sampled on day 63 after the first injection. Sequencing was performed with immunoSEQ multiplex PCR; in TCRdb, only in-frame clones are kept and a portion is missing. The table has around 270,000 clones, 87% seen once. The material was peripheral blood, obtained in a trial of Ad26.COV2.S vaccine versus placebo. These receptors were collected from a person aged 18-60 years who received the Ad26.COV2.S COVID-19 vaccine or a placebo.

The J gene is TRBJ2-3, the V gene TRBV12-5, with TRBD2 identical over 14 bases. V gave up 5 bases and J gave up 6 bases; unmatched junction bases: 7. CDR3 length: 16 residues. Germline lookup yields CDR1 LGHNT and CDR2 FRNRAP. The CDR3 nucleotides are TGTGCTAGTGGTCCCGGGACTAGCGGGAGAATTGATACGCAGTATTTT. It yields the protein CASGPGTSGRIDTQYF.

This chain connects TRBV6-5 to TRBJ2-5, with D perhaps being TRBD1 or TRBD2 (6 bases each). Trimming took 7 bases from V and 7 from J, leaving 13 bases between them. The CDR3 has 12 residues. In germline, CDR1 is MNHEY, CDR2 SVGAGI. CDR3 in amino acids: CASKGGRGTQYF. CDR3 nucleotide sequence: TGTGCCAGCAAGGGGGGCCGCGGGACCCAGTACTTC.

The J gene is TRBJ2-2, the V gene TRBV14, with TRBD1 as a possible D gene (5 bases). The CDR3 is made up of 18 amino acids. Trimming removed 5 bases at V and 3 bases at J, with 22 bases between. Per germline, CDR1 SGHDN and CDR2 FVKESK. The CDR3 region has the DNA TGTGCCAGCAGCGCCCCATTCATTAGGGGAAGGGACACCGGGGAGCTGTTTTTT. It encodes CASSAPFIRGRDTGELFF.

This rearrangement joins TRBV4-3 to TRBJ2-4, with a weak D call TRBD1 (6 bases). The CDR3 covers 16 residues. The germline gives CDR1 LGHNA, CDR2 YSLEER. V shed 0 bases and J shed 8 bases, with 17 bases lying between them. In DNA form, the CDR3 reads TGCGCCAGCAGCCAAGACCCGATAGACAGGCCGGACATTCAGTACTTC. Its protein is CASSQDPIDRPDIQYF.

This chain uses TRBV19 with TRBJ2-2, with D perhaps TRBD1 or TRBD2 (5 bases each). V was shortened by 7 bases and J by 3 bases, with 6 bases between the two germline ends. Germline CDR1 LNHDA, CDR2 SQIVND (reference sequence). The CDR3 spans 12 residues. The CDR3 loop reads CASMGDTGELFF. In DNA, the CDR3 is TGTGCCAGTATGGGGGACACCGGGGAGCTGTTTTTT. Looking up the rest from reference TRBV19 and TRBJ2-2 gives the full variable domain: DGGITQSPKYLFRKEGQNVTLSCEQNLNHDAMYWYRQDPGQGLRLIYYSQIVNDFQKGDIAEGYSVSREKKESFPLTVTSAQKNPTAFYLCASMGDTGELFFGEGSRLTVL.

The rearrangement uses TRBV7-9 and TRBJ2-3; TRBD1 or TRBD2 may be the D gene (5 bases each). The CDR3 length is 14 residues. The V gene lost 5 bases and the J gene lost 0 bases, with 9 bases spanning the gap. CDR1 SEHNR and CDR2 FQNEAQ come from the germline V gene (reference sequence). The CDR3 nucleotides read TGTGCCAGCAGCGGCAGGGAGAGCACAGATACGCAGTATTTT. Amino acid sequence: CASSGRESTDTQYF.

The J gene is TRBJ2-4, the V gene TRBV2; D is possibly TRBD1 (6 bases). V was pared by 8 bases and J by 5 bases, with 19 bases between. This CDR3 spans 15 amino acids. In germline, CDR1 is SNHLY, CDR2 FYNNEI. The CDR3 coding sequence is TGTGCCAGCCTTTTGGGTTTGCCAGGGGAAAACATTCAGTACTTC. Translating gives CASLLGLPGENIQYF. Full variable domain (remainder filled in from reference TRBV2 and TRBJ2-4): EPEVTQTPSHQVTQMGQEVILRCVPISNHLYFYWYRQILGQKVEFLVSFYNNEISEKSEIFDDQFSVERPDGSNFTLKIRSTKLEDSAMYFCASLLGLPGENIQYFGAGTRLSVL.

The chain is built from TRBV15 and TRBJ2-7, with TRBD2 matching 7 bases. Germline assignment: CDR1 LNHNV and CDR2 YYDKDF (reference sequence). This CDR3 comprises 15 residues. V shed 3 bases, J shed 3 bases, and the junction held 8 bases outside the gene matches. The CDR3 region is CATSRSGLEVYEQYV. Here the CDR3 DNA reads TGTGCCACCAGCAGGTCCGGACTAGAAGTCTACGAGCAGTACGTC.